A single sample gave rise to the 2 T cell receptor beta chains below, sequenced in a study of T-cell memory formation after mild COVID-19. TCRdb redid the calling of the 5' RACE reads with MiXCR, one entry per CDR3 protein. This sample has around 180,000 distinct CDR3 sequences, with roughly 20% found just once. The sequenced sample consisted of PBMCs or a T cell subset sorted from them (not recorded which). The source of these receptors is a man aged 18 to 30 who had mild COVID-19 (a few samples of this study predate the infection). Cell type and time point are not known.

J is TRBJ2-3 and V is TRBV7-9; D remains ambiguous. CDR3 length: 15 amino acids. Germline CDR1 is SEHNR and CDR2 is FQNEAQ (reference sequence). Trimming shortened V by 2 bases and J by 7 bases, and 16 bases separated the two germline ends. CDR3 nucleotide sequence: TGTGCCAGCAGCTTATTGGCGTTTCCCACCAATACGCAGTATTTT. Its translation is CASSLLAFPTNTQYF.

The J gene is TRBJ1-4, the V gene TRBV7-8; D may be TRBD1 (5 bases). Deletions cut 1 base from V and 6 bases from J, with 12 bases between. The germline V gene encodes CDR1 SGHVS and CDR2 FQNEAQ. The CDR3 has 15 amino acids. Here the CDR3 DNA reads TGTGCCAGCAGCTTAGGGCAGGGAGGGCATGAAAAACTGTTTTTT. Translated, it gives CASSLGQGGHEKLFF. Full variable domain (missing parts from reference TRBV7-8 and TRBJ1-4): GAGVSQSPRYKVAKRGQDVALRCDPISGHVSLFWYQQALGQGPEFLTYFQNEAQLDKSGLPSDRFFAERPEGSVSTLKIQRTQQEDSAVYLCASSLGQGGHEKLFFGSGTQLSVL.